This T cell receptor beta chain derives from a study of early T cells in non-severe SARS-CoV-2 infection. Looking at the study overall: The authors sequenced bulk RNA from unsorted whole blood, leaving chains unpaired.

The CDR3 is 14 amino acids. V shed 3 bases, J shed 4 bases, and the junction held 6 bases outside the gene matches. Germline CDR1 DFQATT, CDR2 SNEGSKA (reference sequence). One entry per CDR3 protein, called by TCRdb with MiXCR from the 5' RACE reads. The profile shows 35,000 to 50,000 distinct CDR3 sequences, around 6.9% of them singletons. General observations from the study: VDJdb matches were skewed toward anti-spike CD8 T cell responses.

This clonotype was seen at least ten times. The antigen remains unidentified. The origin of this receptor is an adult who was a healthcare worker with PCR-confirmed SARS-CoV-2 infection or an uninfected control (not recorded which). The specimen sequenced was whole blood. The V gene is TRBV20-1, the J gene TRBJ2-5; TRBD2 agrees at 9 bases. In DNA, the CDR3 is TGCAGTGCTAGCTGGCGGGGGGGCGTAGAGACCCAGTACTTC. Protein product: CSASWRGGVETQYF.